The 18 T cell receptor beta chains below all came from one sample that was sequenced in a study of shared clonotypes between healthy human individuals. Using immunoSEQ multiplex PCR, the repertoire was profiled, and TCRdb retains in-frame clones only, with some absent. This table has 2,100,000 or so clones, 90% to 96% appearing once. The sequenced material came from naive CD4+ T cells sorted from blood. The subset here: CD45RA+ positively selected. The receptors come from a man between 18 and 29 years old in good health.

The V and J genes are TRBV7-9 and TRBJ2-2; D call uncertain. CDR3 length: 14 amino acids. The V end was cut by 3 bases, the J end by 0 bases, with 5 bases between. CDR1 is SEHNR, CDR2 FQNEAQ, per germline (reference sequence). Here the CDR3 DNA reads TGTGCCAGCAGCTTTAACGCGAACACCGGGGAGCTGTTTTTT. The encoded protein is CASSFNANTGELFF.

Remarks on this clone: Other DNA variants within this sample encode the same CDR3. The rearrangement uses TRBV30 and TRBJ2-7; D call uncertain. Trimming left V 0 bases short and J 5 bases short, with 8 bases between. The germline gives CDR1 GTSNPN, CDR2 SVGIG (reference sequence). This CDR3 is built from 12 residues. The CDR3 loop reads CAWSVSVHEQYF. CDR3 bases: TGTGCCTGGAGTGTTTCGGTCCACGAGCAGTACTTC.

J is TRBJ2-2 and V is TRBV9, with D perhaps matching TRBD1 (6 bases). CDR3 size: 15 residues. CDR1 and CDR2 from the germline V gene are SGDLS and YYNGEE. V lost 4 bases and J lost 4, with 14 bases in between. As DNA, the CDR3 is TGTGCCAGCAGCTTACGGGACACACTCACCGGGGAGCTGTTTTTT. Translated, it gives CASSLRDTLTGELFF.

The rearrangement links TRBV12-5 to TRBJ2-2, with D unresolved. CDR3 length equals 14 residues. The V gene lost 5 bases and the J gene lost 4 bases, with 11 bases spanning the gap. CDR1 and CDR2 (germline): LGHNT, FRNRAP. The CDR3 region is CASGPPIATGELFF. The CDR3 DNA reads TGTGCTAGTGGTCCCCCCATCGCCACCGGGGAGCTGTTTTTT.

V and J are TRBV19 and TRBJ2-1, with unresolved D. The CDR3 runs to 13 residues. Germline values: CDR1 LNHDA, CDR2 SQIVND (reference sequence). Trimming cost V 7 bases and J 4 bases, with 11 bases left between them. In DNA form, the CDR3 reads TGTGCCAGTACCGATAGGCGGTACAATGAGCAGTTCTTC. Translating it yields CASTDRRYNEQFF. The entire variable domain, with the rest obtained from reference TRBV19 and TRBJ2-1, is as follows: DGGITQSPKYLFRKEGQNVTLSCEQNLNHDAMYWYRQDPGQGLRLIYYSQIVNDFQKGDIAEGYSVSREKKESFPLTVTSAQKNPTAFYLCASTDRRYNEQFFGPGTRLTVL.

The gene calls are TRBV27 and TRBJ2-1; no firm D call. CDR1 is MNHEY and CDR2 is SMNVEV in the germline V gene (reference sequence). The CDR3 contains 13 residues. Between the trimmed V and J ends, which lost 10 bases and 1 base, there was a span of 11 bases. CDR3 nucleotide sequence: TGTGCCATCACCGTGGGATCCTACAATGAGCAGTTCTTC. Its translation: CAITVGSYNEQFF.

The chain couples TRBV5-6 to TRBJ1-1; D call uncertain. CDR1 and CDR2 from the germline V gene are SGHDT and YYEEEE. The CDR3 spans 15 residues. V gave up 0 bases and J gave up 0 bases, with 9 bases separating them. CDR3 sequence reads: CASSLAAGLNTEAFF. CDR3 bases: TGTGCCAGCAGCTTGGCCGCAGGTTTGAACACTGAAGCTTTCTTT.

Details on this clone: Other DNA sequences in this specimen translate into the identical CDR3. The V call is TRBV6-5, the J call TRBJ2-5; D gene uncertain. The CDR3 extends over 11 amino acids. Trimming pared 6 bases from V and 4 bases from J, leaving 6 bases between. Germline V CDR1 and CDR2: MNHEY, SVGAGI. The CDR3 DNA reads as TGTGCCAGCAGCACCGGAGAGACCCAGTACTTC. Protein sequence: CASSTGETQYF.

This clone was observed a handful of times. The CDR3 sequence: CASSELGTSVRGGELFF. The CDR3 DNA follows: TGTGCCAGCAGTGAATTGGGGACTAGCGTGAGAGGCGGGGAGCTGTTTTTT. The genes are TRBV25-1 and TRBJ2-2, with 10 bases fitting TRBD2. Trimming removed 1 base from V and 7 bases from J; junction bases left unmatched: 9. This CDR3 region has 17 residues. Germline V gives CDR1 MGHDK, CDR2 SYGVNS.

The J gene is TRBJ2-1, the V gene TRBV10-3, with 13 bases aligning to TRBD2. This CDR3 has 15 residues. Germline CDR1 is ENHRY and CDR2 is SYGVKD. V was clipped by 5 bases and J by 6 bases; unmatched bases: 4. The CDR3 reads CAISSGLAGINEQFF. The CDR3 bases are TGTGCCATCAGTTCGGGACTAGCGGGAATCAATGAGCAGTTCTTC.

The sample holds a few counts of this clone. The chain has TRBV7-6 and TRBJ1-6; no definite D call. Germline loops: CDR1 SGHVS, CDR2 FNYEAQ. V gave up 5 bases and J gave up 7 bases, with 6 bases separating them. This CDR3 spans 12 amino acids. The CDR3 DNA reads TGTGCCAGCAGCCTCGGGAATTCACCCCTCCACTTT. This translates into CASSLGNSPLHF.

The rearrangement uses TRBV7-2 and TRBJ1-2, with 8 bases identical to TRBD1. The CDR3 has 15 residues. CDR1 is SGHTA and CDR2 is FQGNSA in the germline V gene. The J segment lost 2 bases and the V segment lost 4 bases, leaving 6 bases of the junction unmatched. The CDR3 bases are TGTGCCAGCAGCTCGCAGGGACAGGCAAACTATGGCTACACCTTC. This gives the protein CASSSQGQANYGYTF.

This rearrangement joins TRBV9 to TRBJ2-2, with a weak D call TRBD2 (5 bases). There are 15 residues in the CDR3. The V and J ends lost 4 bases and 4 bases respectively, with 14 bases between them. Germline loops: CDR1 SGDLS, CDR2 YYNGEE. The CDR3 nucleotides are TGTGCCAGCAGCTTGGGGTTAGCGCCCACCGGGGAGCTGTTTTTT. This sequence encodes CASSLGLAPTGELFF.

The chain has TRBV6-1 and TRBJ1-2; D gene unclear. Deletions cut 1 base from V and 5 bases from J, with 5 bases between. This CDR3 region has 12 residues. Germline CDR1 is MNHNS and CDR2 is SASEGT. The DNA for the CDR3 is TGTGCCAGCAGTGAAGGCCCTTATGGCTACACCTTC. Its protein is CASSEGPYGYTF.

The rearrangement uses TRBV15 and TRBJ1-1; 9 nucleotides agree with TRBD1. Germline CDR1 is LNHNV and CDR2 is YYDKDF (reference sequence). With V trimmed by 5 bases and J by 2 bases, 3 bases remained unmatched. The CDR3 extends over 14 amino acids. This CDR3 is CATSLQGANTEAFF. Written as DNA, the CDR3 is TGTGCCACCAGCTTACAGGGGGCCAACACTGAAGCTTTCTTT.

The chain links TRBV5-4 to TRBJ2-5, with a possible D match to TRBD1 (5 bases). CDR1 is SGHNT, CDR2 YYREEE, per germline (reference sequence). The ends were cut back, 0 bases at V and 5 bases at J, with 11 bases in the middle. This CDR3 comprises 14 residues. The CDR3 sequence: CASSLGRAEETQYF. CDR3 nucleotides: TGTGCCAGCAGCTTGGGCAGGGCCGAGGAGACCCAGTACTTC.

V is TRBV7-2 and J is TRBJ2-3; 9 positions agree with TRBD2. The CDR3 is 16 amino acids. Unmatched junction bases numbered 10, after V lost 3 bases and J lost 6 bases. The germline gives CDR1 SGHTA, CDR2 FQGNSA. CDR3 in DNA: TGTGCCAGCAGCTTTACACCGGGACTAGCTTTCGATACGCAGTATTTT. Encoded protein: CASSFTPGLAFDTQYF.

In this sample, this clone turned up once. The chain joins TRBV5-4 to TRBJ2-3; 8 nucleotides line up with TRBD1. The ends lost 4 bases at V and 3 bases at J; junction bases unmatched: 4. CDR3 size: 14 residues. Per germline, CDR1 SGHNT and CDR2 YYREEE (reference sequence). The chain's CDR3 is CASSRQGMTDTQYF. CDR3 in DNA: TGTGCCAGCAGCCGACAGGGGATGACAGATACGCAGTATTTT.